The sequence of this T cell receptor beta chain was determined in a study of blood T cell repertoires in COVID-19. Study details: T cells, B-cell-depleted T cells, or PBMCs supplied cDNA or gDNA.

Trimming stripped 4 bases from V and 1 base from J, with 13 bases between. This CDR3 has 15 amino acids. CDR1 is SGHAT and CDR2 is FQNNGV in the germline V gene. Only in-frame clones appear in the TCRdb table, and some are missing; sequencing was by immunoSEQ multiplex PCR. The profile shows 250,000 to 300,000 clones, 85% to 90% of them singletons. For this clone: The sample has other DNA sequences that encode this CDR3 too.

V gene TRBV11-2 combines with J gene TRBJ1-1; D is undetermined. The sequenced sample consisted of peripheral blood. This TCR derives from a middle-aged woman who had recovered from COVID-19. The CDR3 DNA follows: TGTGCCAGCAGCTCCCGACGGTCGGGGAACACTGAAGCTTTCTTT. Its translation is CASSSRRSGNTEAFF. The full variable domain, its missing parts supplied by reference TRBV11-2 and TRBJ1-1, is EAGVAQSPRYKIIEKRQSVAFWCNPISGHATLYWYQQILGQGPKLLIQFQNNGVVDDSQLPKDRFSAERLKGVDSTLKIQPAKLEDSAVYLCASSSRRSGNTEAFFGQGTRLTVV.